The 6 T cell receptor beta chains presented below share a single source sample, sequenced in a study of T cell responses to AZD1222 COVID-19 vaccine (dated by TCRdb to the early 2020s). The method behind the library was the immunoSEQ multiplex PCR assay. This immuneACCESS table, as held by TCRdb, lists in-frame sequences with V and J called but not all clones. Of the missing ones, under half trace to an unresolved V gene in checked studies; the others have no known cause. This sample comprises under 95,000 clones, nearly 90% of them detected only once. The top ten clonotypes cover roughly 9% of the sample. The time point label here, explained by the study, means: baseline before first vaccination. The sequenced sample was peripheral blood, obtained on day 0 of AZD1222 vaccination. The receptors shown here come from an adult in good health.

The chain carries TRBV3-1 (or the pseudogene TRBV3-2) and TRBJ1-2; possible D gene TRBD1, 6 bases. V was clipped by 7 bases and J by 4 bases, with 10 bases between them. Germline V CDR1 and CDR2: LGHDT, YNNKEL (reference sequence). The CDR3 consists of 12 residues. The CDR3 region is CASTRTAYGYTF. The CDR3 DNA sequence: TGTGCCAGCACCAGGACAGCCTATGGCTACACCTTC.

V is TRBV10-1 and J is TRBJ1-5; D remains ambiguous. V lost 4 bases, J lost 3 bases, and 16 bases lay in between. The CDR3 sequence is 16 residues long. Looked up from germline, CDR1 is WNHNN and CDR2 is SYGVQD (reference sequence). This chain's CDR3 is CASSVRRTVHNQPQHF. CDR3 nucleotides: TGCGCCAGCAGTGTTAGAAGAACAGTCCACAATCAGCCCCAGCATTTT.

The chain recombines TRBV5-1 with TRBJ1-1; possibly TRBD1 for D (6 bases). Trimming cost V 4 bases and J 0 bases, with 13 bases left between them. The germline CDR1 and CDR2 sequences are SGHRS and YFSETQ. CDR3 length equals 15 residues. CDR3 coding DNA: TGCGCCAGCAGCCCAAGACAGGTCATGAACACTGAAGCTTTCTTT. As protein: CASSPRQVMNTEAFF.

The V and J genes are TRBV5-6 and TRBJ2-7; D gene unclear. V shed 0 bases and J shed 1 base, with 5 bases lying between them. The CDR3 has 13 residues. The germline gives CDR1 SGHDT, CDR2 YYEEEE. The chain's CDR3 is CASSLGFSYEQYF. The CDR3, as DNA: TGTGCCAGCAGCTTGGGATTTTCCTACGAGCAGTACTTC.

This chain joins TRBV11-3 and TRBJ1-6; D unresolved. Germline V gene data show CDR1 as SGHNT and CDR2 as YENEEA. The CDR3 length is 13 residues. The V end lost 5 bases, the J end lost 10 bases, and 12 bases lay between the germline ends. Here the CDR3 DNA reads TGTGCCAGCAGCCGCACCTTGAGGTCACCCCTCCACTTT. This codes for CASSRTLRSPLHF.

This clone has a single count. The chain links TRBV4-2 to TRBJ1-2; D is unresolved. V lost 0 bases and J 3 bases, leaving 8 bases between the germline ends. Germline values: CDR1 LGHNA, CDR2 YNFKEQ. The CDR3 extends over 14 amino acids. The CDR3 DNA is TGTGCCAGCAGCCAAGAAGGAAGCTACTATGGCTACACCTTC. Encoded protein: CASSQEGSYYGYTF.